The 10 T cell receptor beta chains below all came from one sample that was sequenced in a study of early T cells in non-severe SARS-CoV-2 infection. TCRdb reanalysed the 5' RACE reads using MiXCR and keeps one entry per CDR3 protein. The sample has more than 65,000 distinct CDR3 sequences, less than 15% seen once. What was sequenced was whole blood. The receptors originated from an adult who was a healthcare worker with PCR-confirmed SARS-CoV-2 infection or an uninfected control (not recorded which).

Ten or more counts support this clonotype. The V call is TRBV4-1, the J call TRBJ2-5; 8 nucleotides agree with TRBD1. Per the germline V gene, CDR1 is MGHRA and CDR2 is YSYEKL. Trimming removed 0 bases from V and 5 bases from J; junction bases left unmatched: 2. The length of the CDR3 is 14 residues. The CDR3 nucleotides read TGCGCCAGCAGCCAAGATAACAGGGGGGAGACCCAGTACTTC. Encoded protein: CASSQDNRGETQYF.

In the case of this clonotype: One end of the junction fails to match germline, which may point to a read error. The chain employs TRBV9 and TRBJ2-2, with D possibly matching TRBD1 (6 bases). This CDR3 spans 16 amino acids. Germline V CDR1 and CDR2: SGDLS, YYNGEE. The CDR3 loop is CATSSRGGPNTGELFF. DNA of the CDR3: TGTGCCACCAGCTCCCGTGGGGGCCCGAACACCGGGGAGCTGTTTTTT.

The chain is built from TRBV10-3 and TRBJ2-7, with D unresolved. V was clipped by 4 bases and J by 3 bases, with 7 bases between them. Germline values: CDR1 ENHRY, CDR2 SYGVKD. This CDR3 spans 12 amino acids. The CDR3 spells CAISAGFYEQYF. The CDR3 DNA reads TGTGCCATCAGTGCTGGGTTCTACGAGCAGTACTTC.

This clonotype appeared many times. This rearrangement joins TRBV6-1 to TRBJ1-6; TRBD1 is a possible D gene (5 bases). This CDR3 spans 14 amino acids. CDR1 and CDR2 (germline): MNHNS, SASEGT. Trimming stripped 6 bases from V and 5 bases from J, with 11 bases between. CDR3 in amino acids: CASRAGRDNSPLHF. Written as DNA, the CDR3 is TGTGCCAGCAGAGCAGGGCGAGATAATTCACCCCTCCACTTT.

This clonotype appeared many times. The chain couples TRBV6-1 to TRBJ1-1; unclear D gene. The CDR3 runs to 10 residues. V was trimmed by 5 bases and J by 7 bases, leaving 5 bases between them. Germline V lookup: CDR1 MNHNS, CDR2 SASEGT. In DNA, the CDR3 is TGTGCCAGCAGTTTCCGTGAAGCTTTCTTT. The encoded protein is CASSFREAFF.

The rearrangement uses TRBV29-1 and TRBJ2-7; possibly TRBD1 for D (6 bases). This CDR3 is built from 13 residues. CDR1 and CDR2 from the germline V gene are SQVTM and ANQGSEA. V was cut by 5 bases and J by 0 bases, with 11 bases left in between. The CDR3 here is CSVRTVSSYEQYF. CDR3 nucleotides: TGCAGCGTTCGGACAGTTAGCTCCTACGAGCAGTACTTC.

V is TRBV7-6 and J is TRBJ1-1; the D gene is possibly TRBD1 (5 bases). With 3 bases removed from V and 1 base from J, the gap between germline ends came to 21 bases. The CDR3 runs to 18 residues. CDR1 and CDR2 (germline): SGHVS, FNYEAQ. Here the CDR3 DNA reads TGTGCCAGCAGCTTGGTTTCCGGTACAGGCTCGGCGAACACTGAAGCTTTCTTT. Translated, it gives CASSLVSGTGSANTEAFF.

This clonotype was found a few times. The gene calls are TRBV29-1 and TRBJ2-1; TRBD2 matches at 9 bases. The V segment lost 7 bases and the J segment 5 bases; nucleotides outside the gene matches: 9. The CDR3 runs 14 residues. Germline V gene sequence: CDR1 SQVTM, CDR2 ANQGSEA. This chain's CDR3 is CSAGVTSGDNEQFF. The CDR3, as DNA: TGCAGCGCAGGCGTGACTAGCGGAGACAATGAGCAGTTCTTC.

This clonotype was detected a few times. The V gene is TRBV7-3, the J gene TRBJ2-2; tentative D call: TRBD2 (6 bases). V lost 6 bases to trimming and J lost 3 bases, with 17 bases between them. The germline V gene encodes CDR1 SGHTA and CDR2 FQGTGA. The CDR3 spans 16 residues. The CDR3 here is CASRPPGLGDTGELFF. The DNA for the CDR3 is TGTGCCAGCAGACCACCGGGACTTGGGGACACCGGGGAGCTGTTTTTT.

This rearrangement joins TRBV29-1 to TRBJ1-1; D remains ambiguous. The CDR3 has 10 amino acids. CDR1 and CDR2 (germline): SQVTM, ANQGSEA. V lost 7 bases, J lost 10 bases, and 13 bases lay in between. The CDR3: CSATSPGAFF. CDR3 sequence (DNA): TGCAGCGCCACCAGCCCTGGAGCTTTCTTT.